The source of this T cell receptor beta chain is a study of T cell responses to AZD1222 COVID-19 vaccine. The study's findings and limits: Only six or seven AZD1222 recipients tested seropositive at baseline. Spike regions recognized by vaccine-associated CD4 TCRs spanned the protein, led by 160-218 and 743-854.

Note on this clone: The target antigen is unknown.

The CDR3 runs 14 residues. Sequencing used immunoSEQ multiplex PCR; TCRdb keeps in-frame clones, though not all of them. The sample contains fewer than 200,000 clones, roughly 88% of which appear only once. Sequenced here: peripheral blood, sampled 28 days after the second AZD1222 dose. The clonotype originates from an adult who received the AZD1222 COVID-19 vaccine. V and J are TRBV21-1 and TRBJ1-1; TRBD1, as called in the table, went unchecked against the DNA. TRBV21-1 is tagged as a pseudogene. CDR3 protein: CASSKVQGNTEAFF. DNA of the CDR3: TGTGCCAGCAGCAAAGTTCAGGGCAACACTGAAGCTTTCTTT.